This T cell receptor (beta chain) was obtained from a study of cytomegalovirus exposure and HLA in healthy donors. CDR1 is SGHNT, CDR2 YYREEE, per germline (reference sequence). CDR3 length: 14 amino acids. With 1 base removed from V and 10 bases from J, the gap between germline ends came to 17 bases. The PCR used 60 Vbeta and 13 Jbeta primers. Study processing details: Approximately 9.9 million of some 80 million unique TCR beta chains were shared, per a later count. Only in-frame clones appear in the TCRdb table, and some are missing; sequencing was by immunoSEQ multiplex PCR. That table gives V, J and clone size, and the DNA gave D and trimming. The sample consists of 150,000 to 200,000 clones, more than 60% of them appearing once. Findings and caveats of the study: A later analysis reportedly identified an Asian-associated ancestry cluster as carrying fewer N-insertions than the 666-donor mean. CMV serostatus was the only immune exposure information that was available.

About this clone itself: Its antigen remains unidentified.

The sample consisted of PBMCs. This chain links TRBV5-4 with TRBJ1-2; D gene ambiguous. The TCR was taken from a woman aged 25 to 45 in good health and CMV-seropositive. This chain's CDR3 is CASSLPVGWGDYTF. The CDR3 coding sequence is TGTGCCAGCAGCTTGCCCGTGGGATGGGGAGACTACACCTTC.